This T cell receptor beta chain was retrieved from a study of T cells in localized non-small cell lung cancer. Study observations and caveats: Uninvolved adjacent lung showed the highest T cell clonality, exceeding tumor. Because sequencing included only one region (of the tumor), heterogeneity remains possible.

Regarding this clone: Its antigen is unidentified.

Germline V gives CDR1 SEHNR, CDR2 FQNEAQ (reference sequence). This CDR3 has 14 residues. V shed 8 bases, J shed 0 bases, and the junction held 7 bases outside the gene matches. Using immunoSEQ multiplex PCR, the repertoire was profiled, and TCRdb retains in-frame clones only, with some absent. The sample carries 20,000 to 30,000 clones, around 93% recorded once. The source material was peripheral blood, sampled before any cancer treatment. The source is a female donor of 60 years or more with stage II squamous cell lung carcinoma. The V call is TRBV7-9, the J call TRBJ2-7, with TRBD2 identical over 7 bases. CDR3 loop: CASGGDGYSYEQYF. CDR3 in DNA: TGTGCCAGCGGGGGGGACGGTTACTCCTACGAGCAGTACTTC.